Presented here are 32 T cell receptor beta chains from one specimen sequenced in a study of blood T cell repertoires in COVID-19. Profiling relied on immunoSEQ multiplex PCR, and the TCRdb table lists in-frame clones only, not all of them. This table holds 150,000 to 180,000 clones, around 84% found once. The specimen sequenced was PBMCs or T cells enriched from blood (not recorded which). The receptors were gathered from a man between 50 and 59 years old who had recovered from COVID-19.

This clone was counted only a few times. This chain connects TRBV3-1 (or the pseudogene TRBV3-2) to TRBJ1-3; no firm D call. CDR1 is LGHDT, CDR2 YNNKEL, per germline (reference sequence). Trimming pared 0 bases from V and 11 bases from J, leaving 14 bases between. The length of the CDR3 is 14 residues. CDR3 sequence (DNA): TGTGCCAGCAGCCAAGACCCCCTCGGGGTCGCCATATATTTT. Translated: CASSQDPLGVAIYF.

The chain recombines TRBV30 with TRBJ1-2; TRBD1 agrees at 8 bases. Germline V CDR1 and CDR2: GTSNPN, SVGIG (reference sequence). Trimming at V came to 3 bases and at J to 3 bases, leaving 6 bases not matched to a gene. This CDR3 spans 14 amino acids. The CDR3 nucleotides are TGTGCCTGGAGCCGGCAGGGGGCTTACTATGGCTACACCTTC. This codes for CAWSRQGAYYGYTF.

The CDR3 loop reads CASRTGSYEQYF. CDR3 DNA: TGTGCCAGCAGGACAGGGTCCTACGAGCAGTACTTC. V and J are TRBV27 and TRBJ2-7; 7 bases map to TRBD1. The V gene's germline CDR1 is MNHEY and CDR2 SMNVEV (reference sequence). V was clipped by 6 bases and J by 1 base; unmatched bases: 0. The CDR3 runs to 12 residues.

The rearrangement links TRBV30 to TRBJ2-6; the D gene is possibly TRBD2 (5 bases). V lost 2 bases to trimming and J lost 1 base, with 6 bases between them. CDR1 is GTSNPN, CDR2 SVGIG, per germline (reference sequence). The CDR3 is 14 amino acids. CDR3 region: CAWSTGSGANVLTF. The CDR3 DNA follows: TGTGCCTGGAGTACGGGGTCTGGGGCCAACGTCCTGACTTTC.

The chain recombines TRBV6-5 with TRBJ1-2; 9 bases agree with TRBD1. Germline trimming cut 6 bases from V and 7 bases from J; bases unmatched to any gene: 9. Germline assignment: CDR1 MNHEY and CDR2 SVGAGI. The CDR3 runs to 14 residues. Written as DNA, the CDR3 is TGTGCCAGCAGAGATACAGGGGGCGCTGGTGGCTACACCTTC. Protein product: CASRDTGGAGGYTF.

This chain connects TRBV4-1 to TRBJ1-6; a possible D gene is TRBD1 (5 bases). The germline V gene encodes CDR1 MGHRA and CDR2 YSYEKL. The CDR3 length is 16 residues. Trimming left V 1 base short and J 7 bases short, with 14 bases between. CDR3 bases: TGCGCCAGCAGCCAAGTGGGGGGGACTTGGAATTCACCCCTCCACTTT. Residues: CASSQVGGTWNSPLHF.

This clone was observed a handful of times. The chain has TRBV3-1 (or the pseudogene TRBV3-2) and TRBJ1-6; D may be TRBD1 (6 bases). The germline V gene has CDR1 LGHDT and CDR2 YNNKEL (reference sequence). V was cut by 0 bases and J by 7 bases, with 10 bases left in between. The CDR3 spans 15 residues. CDR3 nucleotides: TGTGCCAGCAGCCAAGATAGGCAGGGGAATTCACCCCTCCACTTT. It encodes CASSQDRQGNSPLHF.

This chain joins TRBV6-5 and TRBJ1-6; D is perhaps TRBD1 (6 bases). V was trimmed by 6 bases and J by 10 bases, leaving 16 bases between them. Germline assignment: CDR1 MNHEY and CDR2 SVGAGI. The CDR3 is 14 amino acids. DNA of the CDR3: TGTGCCAGCAGACTAACTAACAGGGACTCACCCCTCCACTTT. Its protein is CASRLTNRDSPLHF.

In this sample, this clone turned up a few times. The V call is TRBV4-1, the J call TRBJ2-2; TRBD1 matches 9 bases. The length of the CDR3 is 16 residues. V dropped 1 base and J dropped 6; count of bases not matched to a gene: 6. From germline, CDR1 is MGHRA and CDR2 YSYEKL. The CDR3 DNA reads as TGCGCCAGCAGCCAAGTTAGGACAGGGGTTGCCGGGGAGCTGTTTTTT. This gives the protein CASSQVRTGVAGELFF.

This clone was picked up a small number of times. In DNA, the CDR3 is TGTGCCAGCAGTTTGGGACAGGGATTCCACGAGCAGTACTTC. It yields the protein CASSLGQGFHEQYF. This chain links TRBV6-5 with TRBJ2-7; 9 bases are shared with TRBD1. Looked up from germline, CDR1 is MNHEY and CDR2 is SVGAGI. There are 14 residues in the CDR3. V was pared by 4 bases and J by 5 bases, with 6 bases of the junction left unmatched.

V and J are TRBV6-5 and TRBJ2-7; maybe TRBD2 (6 bases). Trimming stripped 6 bases from V and 2 bases from J, with 11 bases between. The germline gives CDR1 MNHEY, CDR2 SVGAGI. This CDR3 is built from 13 residues. This chain's CDR3 is CASSPPGAYEQYF. As DNA, the CDR3 is TGTGCCAGCAGCCCCCCGGGGGCCTACGAGCAGTACTTC.

The V gene is TRBV19, the J gene TRBJ2-2; tentative D call: TRBD1 (6 bases). V dropped 7 bases and J dropped 1 base, with 10 bases sitting between them. This CDR3 contains 14 residues. Germline V gene data show CDR1 as LNHDA and CDR2 as SQIVND (reference sequence). The CDR3 region has the DNA TGTGCCAGTACCGAGACAGGGAACACCGGGGAGCTGTTTTTT. Translation: CASTETGNTGELFF.

The chain uses TRBV10-3 and TRBJ1-6, with 10 bases identical to TRBD1. This CDR3 is 15 amino acids long. The germline CDR1 and CDR2 sequences are ENHRY and SYGVKD. V shed 4 bases, J shed 8 bases, and the junction held 5 bases outside the gene matches. The CDR3 sequence is CAISGTGTGDSPLHF. CDR3 DNA: TGTGCCATCAGTGGGACCGGGACAGGGGATTCACCCCTCCACTTT.

This chain joins TRBV4-2 and TRBJ1-5; D is undetermined. Trimming took 0 bases from V and 8 from J, leaving 5 bases between them. From germline, CDR1 is LGHNA and CDR2 YNFKEQ. The CDR3 is 12 amino acids. For the CDR3, the DNA is TGTGCCAGCAGCCAAGACGGGGAGCCCCAGCATTTT. This codes for CASSQDGEPQHF.

V gene TRBV5-8 combines with J gene TRBJ2-1; the D gene is possibly TRBD2 (5 bases). Looked up from germline, CDR1 is SGHTS and CDR2 is YDEGEE. The CDR3 runs 16 residues. Trimming took 0 bases from V and 5 from J, leaving 15 bases between them. The CDR3 loop reads CASSLGMVARNNEQFF. The CDR3 region has the DNA TGTGCCAGCAGCTTGGGAATGGTAGCGCGGAACAATGAGCAGTTCTTC.

The chain joins TRBV5-6 to TRBJ1-5; 8 positions match TRBD1. The CDR3 runs to 14 residues. Germline loops: CDR1 SGHDT, CDR2 YYEEEE. J was trimmed by 8 bases and V by 4 bases; bases with no gene match: 8. As DNA, the CDR3 is TGTGCCAGCAGCAGCCTCACAGGGGGGAAGCCCCAGCATTTT. Its protein product is CASSSLTGGKPQHF.

Only a few counts were recorded for this clone. The chain combines TRBV6-5 with TRBJ1-6, with 8 nucleotides matching TRBD1. This CDR3 is 15 amino acids long. With 6 bases clipped from V and 7 bases from J, the junction kept 8 bases outside the gene matches. The germline gives CDR1 MNHEY, CDR2 SVGAGI. DNA of the CDR3: TGTGCCAGCAGAAGTGACAGGGGAGGGAATTCACCCCTCCACTTT. The encoded protein is CASRSDRGGNSPLHF.

As regards this clone: Other DNA sequences within the sample encode an identical CDR3. The CDR3 DNA reads as TGTGCCAGCTCACCGCTAGCGGGGGGTCGCGAGACCCAGTACTTC. Translating it yields CASSPLAGGRETQYF. The chain has TRBV18 and TRBJ2-5, with 11 bases that match TRBD2. The germline V gene encodes CDR1 KGHSH and CDR2 LQKENI. The CDR3 extends over 15 amino acids. Germline trimming cut 3 bases from V and 5 bases from J; bases unmatched to any gene: 5.

A few counts support this clone. This sequence joins TRBV19 and TRBJ1-5; D gene ambiguous. Trimming took 1 base from V and 1 from J, leaving 11 bases between them. The V gene's germline CDR1 is LNHDA and CDR2 SQIVND (reference sequence). CDR3 length: 16 residues. The CDR3 DNA follows: TGTGCCAGTAGTATAGTCGGGGTTATGAGCAATCAGCCCCAGCATTTT. This sequence encodes CASSIVGVMSNQPQHF.

As regards this clone: This CDR3 is also generated by other DNA sequences in the sample. The V call is TRBV19, the J call TRBJ1-4, with D unresolved. The CDR3 spans 14 residues. Trimming took off 9 bases at V and 4 bases at J, with 15 bases between the two ends. In germline, CDR1 is LNHDA, CDR2 SQIVND (reference sequence). DNA for the CDR3: TGTGCCAGCAAATACCGGGAGGTTAATGAAAAACTGTTTTTT. The encoded protein is CASKYREVNEKLFF.

The chain has TRBV9 and TRBJ1-5, with D maybe TRBD1 (6 bases). Germline lookup yields CDR1 SGDLS and CDR2 YYNGEE. The V and J ends lost 4 bases and 2 bases respectively, with 13 bases between them. The CDR3 totals 15 residues. The CDR3 loop reads CASSPGTSGNQPQHF. The CDR3 DNA reads TGTGCCAGCAGCCCGGGGACATCAGGCAATCAGCCCCAGCATTTT.

The chain combines TRBV5-1 with TRBJ1-1; TRBD1 might be the D (5 bases). CDR3 size: 16 residues. CDR1 and CDR2 from the germline V gene are SGHRS and YFSETQ. Trimming removed 2 bases at V and 4 bases at J, with 18 bases between. This CDR3 is CASSLKGNSGGTEAFF. CDR3 in DNA: TGCGCCAGCAGCTTAAAGGGGAATAGTGGTGGCACTGAAGCTTTCTTT.

The chain links TRBV2 to TRBJ2-5; D uncertain. This CDR3 spans 13 amino acids. Germline-derived CDR1 and CDR2 are SNHLY and FYNNEI. Trimming shortened V by 7 bases and J by 4 bases, and 13 bases separated the two germline ends. The CDR3 spells CASTDRGAETQYF. The CDR3 DNA sequence: TGTGCCAGCACCGACCGCGGTGCAGAGACCCAGTACTTC.

Only a few counts were recorded for this clone. The chain joins TRBV19 to TRBJ1-4; maybe TRBD1 (6 bases). This CDR3 has 13 residues. Trimming removed 4 bases from V and 6 bases from J, with 9 bases in between. Germline lookup yields CDR1 LNHDA and CDR2 SQIVND (reference sequence). The CDR3 coding sequence is TGTGCCAGTAGTAACAGGGTACATGAAAAACTGTTTTTT. Translation gives CASSNRVHEKLFF.

The gene calls are TRBV20-1 and TRBJ2-3; D is unresolved. This CDR3 contains 11 residues. Trimming took 6 bases from V and 5 from J, leaving 9 bases between them. CDR1 DFQATT and CDR2 SNEGSKA come from the germline V gene (reference sequence). The CDR3 region is CSASWLDTQYF. Here the CDR3 DNA reads TGCAGTGCGAGCTGGTTAGATACGCAGTATTTT.

This clone was counted only a few times. The chain uses TRBV4-3 and TRBJ1-1, with unresolved D. This CDR3 contains 15 residues. V gave up 0 bases and J gave up 2 bases, with 10 bases separating them. CDR1 is LGHNA and CDR2 is YSLEER in the germline V gene. Written as DNA, the CDR3 is TGCGCCAGCAGCCAAGAGTGGGCCGGAAACACTGAAGCTTTCTTT. It is translated as CASSQEWAGNTEAFF.

J is TRBJ1-4 and V is TRBV5-6, with D perhaps TRBD1 (6 bases). V shed 2 bases and J shed 3 bases, with 11 bases lying between them. The CDR3 sequence is 15 residues long. Germline CDR1 is SGHDT and CDR2 is YYEEEE. The CDR3 loop is CASSLYRAPNEKLFF. CDR3 coding DNA: TGTGCCAGCAGCTTATACAGGGCTCCTAATGAAAAACTGTTTTTT. Full variable domain (remainder filled in from reference TRBV5-6 and TRBJ1-4): DAGVTQSPTHLIKTRGQQVTLRCSPKSGHDTVSWYQQALGQGPQFIFQYYEEEERQRGNFPDRFSGHQFPNYSSELNVNALLLGDSALYLCASSLYRAPNEKLFFGSGTQLSVL.

Only one count was recorded for this clone. The CDR3 DNA follows: TGTGCCAGTAGTACAAATTTAGCTAACTATGGCTACACCTTC. This encodes CASSTNLANYGYTF. This chain links TRBV19 with TRBJ1-2, with unresolved D. The CDR3 spans 14 residues. V shed 4 bases and J shed 0 bases, with 9 bases lying between them. Looked up from germline, CDR1 is LNHDA and CDR2 is SQIVND (reference sequence).

J is TRBJ1-3 and V is TRBV29-1; a possible D gene is TRBD1 (6 bases). This CDR3 contains 14 residues. V lost 3 bases and J lost 0, with 9 bases in between. The V gene's germline CDR1 is SQVTM and CDR2 ANQGSEA. The CDR3 reads CSVEDSYSGNTIYF. The DNA for the CDR3 is TGCAGCGTTGAGGACAGTTACTCTGGAAACACCATATATTTT.

V is TRBV24-1 and J is TRBJ1-4, with no clear D. The germline V gene encodes CDR1 KGHDR and CDR2 SFDVKD. The CDR3 is 15 amino acids. Trimming removed 0 bases from V and 4 bases from J, with 8 bases in between. The CDR3 protein is CATSDLKGVNEKLFF. CDR3 sequence (DNA): TGTGCCACCAGTGATTTGAAGGGAGTTAATGAAAAACTGTTTTTT.

The chain employs TRBV6-5 and TRBJ1-5; possible D gene TRBD1, 5 bases. The V gene's germline CDR1 is MNHEY and CDR2 SVGAGI. Trimming left V 4 bases short and J 0 bases short, with 10 bases between. This CDR3 spans 15 amino acids. CDR3 sequence: CASSSLGGSNQPQHF. The CDR3 DNA reads TGTGCCAGCAGTTCTTTGGGGGGTAGCAATCAGCCCCAGCATTTT.

This clone was found once. This sequence joins TRBV6-5 and TRBJ2-7; the match to TRBD1 covers 7 bases. This CDR3 is 12 amino acids long. The junction had 6 bases not matched to a gene; V was cut back by 7 bases and J by 6 bases. Germline V CDR1 and CDR2: MNHEY, SVGAGI. The CDR3 loop is CASTPNRGEQYF. As DNA, the CDR3 is TGTGCCAGCACCCCCAACAGGGGCGAGCAGTACTTC.